This entry features one T cell receptor beta chain sequence. Its antigen is still unknown. The data originate from a study of cytomegalovirus exposure and HLA in healthy donors. Broader study findings: Sequencing probably produced one cluster of sequence variants that were highly shared. In a later analysis, compared with equally common non-associated chains, HLA-associated beta chains were more expanded.

Per the germline V gene, CDR1 is SGHRS and CDR2 is YFSETQ. V was clipped by 2 bases and J by 6 bases; unmatched bases: 8. The CDR3 runs to 16 residues. Healthy bone marrow donors made up the donors. The PCR had 60 Vbeta and 13 Jbeta primers. Data came from immunoSEQ multiplex PCR; TCRdb stores just in-frame clones and leaves some out. This sample has approximately 90,000 clones, with less than 80% found just once. This sequence was found in a male donor in good health and CMV-seronegative. The chain uses TRBV5-1 and TRBJ2-1; TRBD2 matches at 10 bases. The specimen was PBMCs. This CDR3 is CASSLFSSGSPNEQFF. The CDR3 nucleotides are TGCGCCAGCAGCTTATTCTCTAGCGGGAGCCCCAATGAGCAGTTCTTC.